The T cell receptor (beta chain) described here comes from a study of control samples from healthy donors and cancer patients. Method: immunoSEQ multiplex PCR; TCRdb's copy keeps in-frame clones and lacks some. The sample lists around 94,000 clones, more than 85% seen once, with 1.3% in the top ten. CDR1 is SGHTA, CDR2 FQGTGA, per germline. This CDR3 contains 14 residues. Deletions cut 4 bases from V and 7 bases from J, with 16 bases between. V usage is TRBV7-3 and J usage is TRBJ1-2; possibly TRBD1 for D (6 bases). The sequence was obtained from a woman between 45 and 60 years old in good health. Sample: blood. The DNA of the CDR3 is TGTGCCAGCAGCTATACAGGGCGAACTGGTGGCTACACCTTC. Its translation is CASSYTGRTGGYTF.